This T cell receptor (beta chain) is from a study of blood T cell repertoires in COVID-19. Study in general: Both acute and convalescent COVID-19 samples were obtained from the United States, Italy and Spain. PBMCs, B-cell-depleted T cells, or T cells were the source of the cDNA or gDNA that made up the material.

The CDR3 extends over 14 amino acids. The germline V gene has CDR1 LNHDA and CDR2 SQIVND (reference sequence). The V end was cut by 3 bases, the J end by 6 bases, with 14 bases between. Only in-frame clones appear in the TCRdb table, and some are missing; sequencing was by immunoSEQ multiplex PCR. The sample yields 130,000 to 150,000 clones, around 84% seen once. J is TRBJ1-2 and V is TRBV19; D uncertain. The sample comprised peripheral blood. The sequence derives from a human donor in a cohort sampled during active COVID-19. CDR3 bases: TGTGCCAGTAGTATTGACGGGGAGTGGGATGGCTACACCTTC. The encoded protein is CASSIDGEWDGYTF.